These 2 T cell receptor beta chains came from one sample sequenced in a study of breast tumors, draining lymph nodes, adjacent tissues. TCRdb called the multiplex PCR reads again in MiXCR, with one record for every CDR3 protein. The sample lists roughly 110,000 distinct CDR3 sequences, 30% occurring once. The lymph nodes were axillary draining lymph nodes from breast cancer patients. Sequencing used axillary lymph node tissue. These receptors were obtained from a female donor with breast cancer. Some clones in this sample may be carry-over from other donors' samples.

This clonotype was observed at least ten times. The chain couples TRBV7-9 to TRBJ2-5, with D possibly TRBD2 on 5 matching bases. V was cut by 5 bases and J by 1 base, with 14 bases left in between. The CDR3 covers 15 residues. Germline V CDR1 and CDR2: SEHNR, FQNEAQ (reference sequence). CDR3 region: CASSPGGLLQETQYF. The DNA of the CDR3 is TGTGCCAGCAGCCCCGGAGGACTCCTCCAAGAGACCCAGTACTTC. The full variable domain, in which reference TRBV7-9 and TRBJ2-5 provide the parts outside the CDR3, is DTGVSQNPRHKITKRGQNVTFRCDPISEHNRLYWYRQTLGQGPEFLTYFQNEAQLEKSRLLSDRFSAERPKGSFSTLEIQRTEQGDSAMYLCASSPGGLLQETQYFGPGTRLLVL.

The table lists this clonotype with many counts. This rearrangement joins TRBV28 to TRBJ1-3; unclear D gene. The CDR3 sequence is 16 residues long. From germline, CDR1 is MDHEN and CDR2 SYDVKM. V was pared by 5 bases and J by 0 bases, with 14 bases between. The CDR3 spells CASSPPGRTSGNTIYF. The CDR3 nucleotides are TGTGCCAGCAGTCCTCCCGGGCGGACCTCTGGAAACACCATATATTTT.